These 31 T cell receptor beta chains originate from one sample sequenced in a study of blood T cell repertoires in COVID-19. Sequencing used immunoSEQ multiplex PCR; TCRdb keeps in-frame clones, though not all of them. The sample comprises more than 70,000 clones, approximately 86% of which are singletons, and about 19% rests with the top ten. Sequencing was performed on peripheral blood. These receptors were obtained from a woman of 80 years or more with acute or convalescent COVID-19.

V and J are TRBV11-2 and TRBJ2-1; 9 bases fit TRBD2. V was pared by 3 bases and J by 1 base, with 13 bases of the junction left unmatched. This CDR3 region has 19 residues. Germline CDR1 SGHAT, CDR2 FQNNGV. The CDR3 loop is CASSFRASGARRSYNEQFF. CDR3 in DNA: TGTGCCAGCAGCTTTAGGGCTAGCGGGGCCCGTCGGTCCTACAATGAGCAGTTCTTC.

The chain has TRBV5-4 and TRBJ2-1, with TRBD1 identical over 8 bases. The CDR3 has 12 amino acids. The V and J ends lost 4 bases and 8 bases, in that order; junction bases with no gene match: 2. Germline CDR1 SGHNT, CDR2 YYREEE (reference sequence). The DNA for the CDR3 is TGTGCCAGCAGCATACAGGGGGATGAGCAGTTCTTC. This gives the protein CASSIQGDEQFF.

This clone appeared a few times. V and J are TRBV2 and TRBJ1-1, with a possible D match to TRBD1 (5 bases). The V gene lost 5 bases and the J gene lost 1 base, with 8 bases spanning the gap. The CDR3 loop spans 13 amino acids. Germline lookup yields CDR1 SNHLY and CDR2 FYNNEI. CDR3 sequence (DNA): TGTGCCAGCAGTATCAGGGAGAACACTGAAGCTTTCTTT. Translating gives CASSIRENTEAFF.

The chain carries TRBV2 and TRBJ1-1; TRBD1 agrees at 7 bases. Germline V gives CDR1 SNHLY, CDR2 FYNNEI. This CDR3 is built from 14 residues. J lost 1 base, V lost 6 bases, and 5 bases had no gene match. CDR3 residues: CASSQQGRNTEAFF. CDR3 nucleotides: TGTGCCAGCAGCCAACAGGGGAGGAACACTGAAGCTTTCTTT.

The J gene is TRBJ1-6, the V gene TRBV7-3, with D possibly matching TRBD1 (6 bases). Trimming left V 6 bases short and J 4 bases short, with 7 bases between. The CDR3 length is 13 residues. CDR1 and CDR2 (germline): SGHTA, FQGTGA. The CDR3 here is CASSTGYNSPLHF. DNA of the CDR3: TGTGCCAGCAGTACAGGGTATAATTCACCCCTCCACTTT.

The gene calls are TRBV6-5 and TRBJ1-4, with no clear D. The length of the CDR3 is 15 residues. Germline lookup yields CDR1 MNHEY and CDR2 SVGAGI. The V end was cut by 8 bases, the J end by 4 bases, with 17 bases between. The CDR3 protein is CASSRQGSINEKLFF. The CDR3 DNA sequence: TGTGCCAGCTCAAGACAAGGGAGTATTAATGAAAAACTGTTTTTT.

The CDR3 is CASSVSSTYGYTF. CDR3 nucleotides: TGTGCCAGCAGCGTGTCAAGCACTTATGGCTACACCTTC. The gene calls are TRBV9 and TRBJ1-2, with no clear D. The CDR3 loop spans 13 amino acids. Trimming removed 2 bases from V and 5 bases from J, with 10 bases in between. The V gene's germline CDR1 is SGDLS and CDR2 YYNGEE.

The CDR3 DNA reads as TGTGCCAGCAGTTCCTACAGGGCCCTCGATACGCAGTATTTT. Protein sequence: CASSSYRALDTQYF. The chain couples TRBV7-2 to TRBJ2-3; weak D call: TRBD1 (6 bases). CDR1 is SGHTA and CDR2 is FQGNSA in the germline V gene. This CDR3 spans 14 amino acids. Between the trimmed V and J ends, which lost 6 bases and 6 bases, there was a span of 16 bases. The full variable domain, in which reference TRBV7-2 and TRBJ2-3 provide the parts outside the CDR3, is GAGVSQSPSNKVTEKGKDVELRCDPISGHTALYWYRQSLGQGLEFLIYFQGNSAPDKSGLPSDRFSAERTGGSVSTLTIQRTQQEDSAVYLCASSSYRALDTQYFGPGTRLTVL.

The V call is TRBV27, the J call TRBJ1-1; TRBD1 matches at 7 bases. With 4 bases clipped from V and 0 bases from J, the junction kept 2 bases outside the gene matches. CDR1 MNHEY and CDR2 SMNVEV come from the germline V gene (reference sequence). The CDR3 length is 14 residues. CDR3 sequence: CASSSGQVNTEAFF. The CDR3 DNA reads TGTGCCAGCAGTTCTGGACAGGTGAACACTGAAGCTTTCTTT.

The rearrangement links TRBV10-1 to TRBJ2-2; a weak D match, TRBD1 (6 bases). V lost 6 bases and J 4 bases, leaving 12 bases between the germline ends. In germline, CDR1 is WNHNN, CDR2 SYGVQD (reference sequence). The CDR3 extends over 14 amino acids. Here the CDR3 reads CASSETGSTGELFF. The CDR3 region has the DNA TGCGCCAGCAGCGAGACAGGATCCACCGGGGAGCTGTTTTTT.

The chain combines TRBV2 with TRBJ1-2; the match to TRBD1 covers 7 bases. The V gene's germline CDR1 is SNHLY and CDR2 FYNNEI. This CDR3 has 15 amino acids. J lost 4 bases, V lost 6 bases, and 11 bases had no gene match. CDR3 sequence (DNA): TGTGCCAGCAGGCCCGGAGGGGACAGCTCCTATGGCTACACCTTC. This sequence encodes CASRPGGDSSYGYTF.

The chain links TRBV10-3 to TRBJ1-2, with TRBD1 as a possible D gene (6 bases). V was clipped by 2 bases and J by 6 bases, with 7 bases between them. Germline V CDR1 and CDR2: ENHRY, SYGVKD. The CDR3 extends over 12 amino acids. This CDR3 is CAISETGNGYTF. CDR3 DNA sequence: TGTGCCATCAGTGAGACAGGGAATGGCTACACCTTC.

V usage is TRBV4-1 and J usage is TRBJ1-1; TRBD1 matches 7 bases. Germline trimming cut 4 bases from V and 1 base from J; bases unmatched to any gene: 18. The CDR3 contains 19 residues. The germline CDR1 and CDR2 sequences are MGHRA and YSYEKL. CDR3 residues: CASSRDNPATGVGNTEAFF. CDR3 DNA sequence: TGCGCCAGCAGCCGAGACAATCCCGCTACAGGGGTCGGGAACACTGAAGCTTTCTTT.

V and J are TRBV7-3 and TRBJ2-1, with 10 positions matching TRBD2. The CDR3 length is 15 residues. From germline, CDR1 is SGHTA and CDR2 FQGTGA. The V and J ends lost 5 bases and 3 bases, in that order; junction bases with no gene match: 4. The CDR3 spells CASSLGTSVYNEQFF. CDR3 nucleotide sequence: TGTGCCAGCAGCCTAGGGACTAGCGTCTACAATGAGCAGTTCTTC.

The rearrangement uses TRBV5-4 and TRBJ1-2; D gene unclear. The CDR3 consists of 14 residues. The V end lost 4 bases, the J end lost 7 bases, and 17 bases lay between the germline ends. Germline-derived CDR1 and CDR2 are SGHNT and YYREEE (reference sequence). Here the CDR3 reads CASSTDSRGSGYTF. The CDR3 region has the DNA TGTGCCAGCAGCACGGACTCACGAGGTAGTGGCTACACCTTC.

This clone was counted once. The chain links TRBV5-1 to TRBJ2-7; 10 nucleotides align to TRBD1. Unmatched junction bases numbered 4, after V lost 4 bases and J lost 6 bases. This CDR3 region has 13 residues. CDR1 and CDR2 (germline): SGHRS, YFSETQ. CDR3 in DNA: TGCGCCAGCAGCCCGGGACAGGGGCGCGAGCAGTACTTC. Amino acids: CASSPGQGREQYF.

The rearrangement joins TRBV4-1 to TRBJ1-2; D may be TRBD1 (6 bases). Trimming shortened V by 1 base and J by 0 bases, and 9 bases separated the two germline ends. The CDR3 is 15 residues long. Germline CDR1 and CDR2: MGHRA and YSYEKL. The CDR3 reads CASSQGTAANYGYTF. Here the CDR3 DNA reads TGCGCCAGCAGCCAAGGGACAGCCGCTAACTATGGCTACACCTTC.

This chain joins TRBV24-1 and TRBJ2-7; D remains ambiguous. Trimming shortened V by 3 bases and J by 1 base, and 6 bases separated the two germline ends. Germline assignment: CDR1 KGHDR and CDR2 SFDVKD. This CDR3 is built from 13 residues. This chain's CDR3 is CATSDTSSYEQYF. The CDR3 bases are TGTGCCACCAGTGATACATCTTCCTACGAGCAGTACTTC.

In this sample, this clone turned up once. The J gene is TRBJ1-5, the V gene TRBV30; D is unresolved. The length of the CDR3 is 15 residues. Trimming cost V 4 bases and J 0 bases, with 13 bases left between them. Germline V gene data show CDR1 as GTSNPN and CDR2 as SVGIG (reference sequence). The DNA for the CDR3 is TGTGCCTGGACCCCCCCCCGGTATAGCAATCAGCCCCAGCATTTT. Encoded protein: CAWTPPRYSNQPQHF.

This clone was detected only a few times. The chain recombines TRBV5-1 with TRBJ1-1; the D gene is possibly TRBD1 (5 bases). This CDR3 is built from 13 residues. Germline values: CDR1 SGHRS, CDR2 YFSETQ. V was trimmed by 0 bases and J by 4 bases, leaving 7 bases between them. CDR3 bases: TGCGCCAGCAGCTTGGGCGGGGGCACTGAAGCTTTCTTT. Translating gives CASSLGGGTEAFF. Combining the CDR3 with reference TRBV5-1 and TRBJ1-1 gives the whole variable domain KAGVTQTPRYLIKTRGQQVTLSCSPISGHRSVSWYQQTPGQGLQFLFEYFSETQRNKGNFPGRFSGRQFSNSRSEMNVSTLELGDSALYLCASSLGGGTEAFFGQGTRLTVV.

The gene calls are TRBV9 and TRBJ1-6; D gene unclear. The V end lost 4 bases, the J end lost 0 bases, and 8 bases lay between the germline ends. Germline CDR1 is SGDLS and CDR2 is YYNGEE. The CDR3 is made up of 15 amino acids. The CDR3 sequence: CASSPWSSYNSPLHF. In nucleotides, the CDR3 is TGTGCCAGCAGCCCTTGGAGCTCCTATAATTCACCCCTCCACTTT.

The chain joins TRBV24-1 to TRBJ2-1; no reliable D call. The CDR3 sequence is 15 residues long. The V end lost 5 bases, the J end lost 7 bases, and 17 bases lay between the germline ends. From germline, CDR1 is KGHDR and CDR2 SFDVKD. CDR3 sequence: CATSVTAQPRNEQFF. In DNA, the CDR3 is TGTGCCACCAGTGTCACGGCCCAACCGCGGAATGAGCAGTTCTTC.

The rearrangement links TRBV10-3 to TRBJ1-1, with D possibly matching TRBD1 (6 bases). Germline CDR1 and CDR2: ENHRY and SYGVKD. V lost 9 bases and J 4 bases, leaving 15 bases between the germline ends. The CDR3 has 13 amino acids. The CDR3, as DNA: TGTGCCATAAAAAACAGGGACGGCACTGAAGCTTTCTTT. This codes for CAIKNRDGTEAFF.

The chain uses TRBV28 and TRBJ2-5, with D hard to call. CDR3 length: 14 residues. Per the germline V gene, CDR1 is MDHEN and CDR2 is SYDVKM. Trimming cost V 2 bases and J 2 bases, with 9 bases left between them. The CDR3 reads CASSLVAIQETQYF. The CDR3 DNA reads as TGTGCCAGCAGTTTAGTGGCAATACAAGAGACCCAGTACTTC.

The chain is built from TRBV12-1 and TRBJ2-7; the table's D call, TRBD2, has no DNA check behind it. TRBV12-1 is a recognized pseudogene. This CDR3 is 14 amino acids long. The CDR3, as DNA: TGTGCCAGCAGCTTTAGCGGGGACCACCTAGGTAAGTACTTC. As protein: CASSFSGDHLGKYF.

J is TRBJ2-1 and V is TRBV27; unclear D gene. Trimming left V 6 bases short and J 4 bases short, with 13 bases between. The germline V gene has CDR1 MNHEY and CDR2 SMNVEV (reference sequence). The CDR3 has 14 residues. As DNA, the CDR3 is TGTGCCAGCAGAGCCTTGGGCGCATACAATGAGCAGTTCTTC. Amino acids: CASRALGAYNEQFF.

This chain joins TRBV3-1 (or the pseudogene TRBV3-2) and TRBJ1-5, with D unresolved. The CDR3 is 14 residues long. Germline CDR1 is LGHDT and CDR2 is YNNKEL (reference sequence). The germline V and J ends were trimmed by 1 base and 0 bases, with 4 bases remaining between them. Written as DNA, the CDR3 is TGTGCCAGCAGCCAAGGCTATAGCAATCAGCCCCAGCATTTT. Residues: CASSQGYSNQPQHF.

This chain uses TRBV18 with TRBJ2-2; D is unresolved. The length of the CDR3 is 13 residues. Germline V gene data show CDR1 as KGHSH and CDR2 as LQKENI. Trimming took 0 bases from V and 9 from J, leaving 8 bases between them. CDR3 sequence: CASSPPTRRELFF. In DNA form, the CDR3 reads TGTGCCAGCTCACCACCGACGAGGCGGGAGCTGTTTTTT.

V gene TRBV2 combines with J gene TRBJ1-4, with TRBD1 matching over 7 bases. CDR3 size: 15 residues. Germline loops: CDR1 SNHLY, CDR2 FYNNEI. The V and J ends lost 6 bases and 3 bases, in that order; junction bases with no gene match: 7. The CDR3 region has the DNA TGTGCCAGCAGGTATGGGACAGCGTCTAATGAAAAACTGTTTTTT. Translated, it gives CASRYGTASNEKLFF.

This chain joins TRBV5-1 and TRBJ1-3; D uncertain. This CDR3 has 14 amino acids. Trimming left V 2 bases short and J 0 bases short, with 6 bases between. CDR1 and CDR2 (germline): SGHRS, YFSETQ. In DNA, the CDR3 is TGCGCCAGCAGCTTCGCAGGCTCTGGAAACACCATATATTTT. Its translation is CASSFAGSGNTIYF.

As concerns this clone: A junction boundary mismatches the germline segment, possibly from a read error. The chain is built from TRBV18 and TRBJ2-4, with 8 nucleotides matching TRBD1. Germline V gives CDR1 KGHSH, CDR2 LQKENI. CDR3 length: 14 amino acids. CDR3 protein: CASSPDRELNIQYF. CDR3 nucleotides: TGTGCCAGCTCGCCGGACAGGGAGTTAAACATTCAGTACTTT.